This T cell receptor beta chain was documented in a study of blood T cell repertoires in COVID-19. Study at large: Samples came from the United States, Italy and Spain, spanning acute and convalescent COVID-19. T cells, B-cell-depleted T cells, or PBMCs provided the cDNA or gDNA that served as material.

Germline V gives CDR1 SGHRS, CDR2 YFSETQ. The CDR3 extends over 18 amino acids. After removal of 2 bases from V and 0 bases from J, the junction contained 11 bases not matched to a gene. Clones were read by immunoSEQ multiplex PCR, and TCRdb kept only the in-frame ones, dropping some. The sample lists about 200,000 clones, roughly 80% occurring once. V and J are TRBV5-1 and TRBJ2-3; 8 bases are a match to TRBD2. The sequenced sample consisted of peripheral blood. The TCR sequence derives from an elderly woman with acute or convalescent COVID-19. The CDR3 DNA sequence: TGCGCCAGCAGCTTTCGGGCTAGCGGGTCCGAAAGCACAGATACGCAGTATTTT. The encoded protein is CASSFRASGSESTDTQYF.